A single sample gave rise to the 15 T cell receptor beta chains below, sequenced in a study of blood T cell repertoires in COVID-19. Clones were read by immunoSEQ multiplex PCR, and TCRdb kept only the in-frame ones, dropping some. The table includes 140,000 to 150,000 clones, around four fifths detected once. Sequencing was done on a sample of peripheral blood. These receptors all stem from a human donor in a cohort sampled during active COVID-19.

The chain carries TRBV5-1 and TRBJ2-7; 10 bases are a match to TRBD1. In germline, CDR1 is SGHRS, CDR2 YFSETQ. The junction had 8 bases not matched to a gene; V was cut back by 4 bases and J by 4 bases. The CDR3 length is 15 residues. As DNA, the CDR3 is TGCGCCAGCAGCCCCCGACAGGGGGCGGGATACGAGCAGTACTTC. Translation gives CASSPRQGAGYEQYF.

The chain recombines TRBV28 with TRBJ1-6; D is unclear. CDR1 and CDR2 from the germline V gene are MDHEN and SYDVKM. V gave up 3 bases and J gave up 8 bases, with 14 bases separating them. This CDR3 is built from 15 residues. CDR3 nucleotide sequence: TGTGCCAGCAGTTTCGGGGTACCGAACGATTCACCCCTCCACTTT. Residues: CASSFGVPNDSPLHF.

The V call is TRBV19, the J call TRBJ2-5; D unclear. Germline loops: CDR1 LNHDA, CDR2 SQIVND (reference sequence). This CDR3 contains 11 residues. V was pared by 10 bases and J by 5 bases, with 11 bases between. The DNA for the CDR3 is TGTGCCACTGAGAAGGAGGAGACCCAGTACTTC. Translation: CATEKEETQYF.

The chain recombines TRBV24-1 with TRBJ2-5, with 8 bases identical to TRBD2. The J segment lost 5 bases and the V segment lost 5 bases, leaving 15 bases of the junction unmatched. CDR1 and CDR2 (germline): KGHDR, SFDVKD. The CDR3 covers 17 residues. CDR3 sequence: CATSGGPGLEGGETQYF. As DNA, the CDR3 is TGTGCCACCAGTGGGGGACCGGGACTAGAGGGTGGGGAGACCCAGTACTTC.

The CDR3 region is CASRDRDRDGYTF. The CDR3 DNA follows: TGCGCCAGCAGGGACCGGGACAGGGATGGCTACACCTTC. The chain joins TRBV5-1 to TRBJ1-2, with 9 nucleotides matching TRBD1. Germline CDR1 reads SGHRS; CDR2 reads YFSETQ. The CDR3 contains 13 residues. Germline trimming cut 5 bases from V and 6 bases from J; bases unmatched to any gene: 5.

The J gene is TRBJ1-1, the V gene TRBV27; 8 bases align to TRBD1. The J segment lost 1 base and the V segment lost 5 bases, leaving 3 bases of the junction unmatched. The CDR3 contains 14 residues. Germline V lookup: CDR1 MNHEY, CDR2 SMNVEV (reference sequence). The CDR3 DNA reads TGTGCCAGCAGTATCGGACAGGGGAACACTGAAGCTTTCTTT. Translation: CASSIGQGNTEAFF.

The CDR3 DNA follows: TGTGCCAGCACCTTGGGGGGGAACACTGAAGCTTTCTTT. Protein product: CASTLGGNTEAFF. The chain recombines TRBV3-1 (or the pseudogene TRBV3-2) with TRBJ1-1, with D possibly TRBD1 on 5 matching bases. CDR3 length: 13 residues. Trimming left V 7 bases short and J 1 base short, with 10 bases between. Germline CDR1 is LGHDT and CDR2 is YNNKEL (reference sequence).

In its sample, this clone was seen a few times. CDR3 in amino acids: CASSPRQGNTGELFF. Here the CDR3 DNA reads TGTGCCAGCAGCCCTCGACAGGGGAACACCGGGGAGCTGTTTTTT. The chain carries TRBV3-1 (or the pseudogene TRBV3-2) and TRBJ2-2; 7 bases match TRBD1. The CDR3 spans 15 residues. Germline-derived CDR1 and CDR2 are LGHDT and YNNKEL (reference sequence). The V gene end was trimmed by 4 bases and the J gene end by 1 base; junction bases not matched to a gene: 3.

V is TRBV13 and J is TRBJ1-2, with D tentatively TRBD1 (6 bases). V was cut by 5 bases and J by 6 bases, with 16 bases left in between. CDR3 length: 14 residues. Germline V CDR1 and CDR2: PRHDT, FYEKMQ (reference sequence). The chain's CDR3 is CASSPLPGDHGYTF. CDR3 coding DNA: TGTGCCAGCAGCCCTCTACCAGGGGATCATGGCTACACCTTC.

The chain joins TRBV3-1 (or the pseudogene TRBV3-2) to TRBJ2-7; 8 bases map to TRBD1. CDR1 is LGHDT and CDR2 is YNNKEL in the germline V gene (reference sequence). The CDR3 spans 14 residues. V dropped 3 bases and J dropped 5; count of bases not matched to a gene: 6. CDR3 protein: CASSQPGTGHEQYF. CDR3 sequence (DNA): TGTGCCAGCAGCCAGCCCGGGACAGGTCACGAGCAGTACTTC.

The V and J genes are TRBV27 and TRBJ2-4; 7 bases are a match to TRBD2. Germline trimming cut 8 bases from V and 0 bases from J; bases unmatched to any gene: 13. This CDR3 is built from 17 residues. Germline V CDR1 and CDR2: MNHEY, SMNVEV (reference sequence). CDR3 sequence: CASHTTGRGLAKNIQYF. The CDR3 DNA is TGTGCCAGCCATACGACGGGGAGGGGTCTAGCCAAAAACATTCAGTACTTC.

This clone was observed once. The CDR3 sequence is CASSQGQGLGYTF. The CDR3 nucleotides read TGTGCCAGCAGTCAAGGACAGGGGCTCGGCTACACCTTC. The chain recombines TRBV28 with TRBJ1-2; 9 bases map to TRBD1. Losses at the gene ends were 5 bases for V and 8 bases for J; bases not matched to a gene: 6. The CDR3 length is 13 residues. CDR1 and CDR2 from the germline V gene are MDHEN and SYDVKM.

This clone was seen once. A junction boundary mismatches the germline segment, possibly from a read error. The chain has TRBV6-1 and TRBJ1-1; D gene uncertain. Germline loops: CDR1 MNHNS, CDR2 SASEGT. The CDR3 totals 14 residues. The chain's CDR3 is CASREAGGNTEAFF. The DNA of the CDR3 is TGTGCCAGCAGGGAAGCAGGAGGGAACACTGAAGCTTTCTTT.

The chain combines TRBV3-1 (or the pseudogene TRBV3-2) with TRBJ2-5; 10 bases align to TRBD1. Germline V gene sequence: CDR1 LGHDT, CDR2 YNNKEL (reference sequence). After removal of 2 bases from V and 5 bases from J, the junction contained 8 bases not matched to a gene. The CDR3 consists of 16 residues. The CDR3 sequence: CASSQRGTGDFETQYF. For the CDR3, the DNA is TGTGCCAGCAGCCAACGAGGGACAGGGGATTTTGAGACCCAGTACTTC.

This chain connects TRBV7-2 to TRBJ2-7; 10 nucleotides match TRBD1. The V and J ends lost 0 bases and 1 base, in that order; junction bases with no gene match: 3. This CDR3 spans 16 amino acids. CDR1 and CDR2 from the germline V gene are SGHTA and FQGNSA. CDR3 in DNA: TGTGCCAGCAGCTTAGCGGGGACAGGGGTTTCCTACGAGCAGTACTTC. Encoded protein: CASSLAGTGVSYEQYF.